Below, 25 T cell receptor beta chains from the same sample are listed, as sequenced in a study of response to subunit inactivated influenza vaccine. TCRdb fed the RT-PCR reads into MiXCR, producing one record per CDR3 protein. The table lists about 540,000 distinct CDR3 sequences, approximately 22% of them singletons. The data were also submitted as part of a second study, on T cells expressing NK-cell markers. That source reports: A 5'RACE template switching approach incorporating UMIs was used to make TCR beta cDNA.

The sample in question was CD4+ T cells sorted from PBMCs, obtained roughly 13 days after vaccination. These receptors all come from a man aged 50 to 59 who received an inactivated influenza vaccine.

This clonotype was picked up many times. The chain employs TRBV4-2 and TRBJ1-5; D possibly corresponds to TRBD1 (6 bases). Germline V gives CDR1 LGHNA, CDR2 YNFKEQ. V lost 0 bases and J lost 4, with 19 bases in between. There are 18 residues in the CDR3. CDR3 region: CASSQDLWGHLGNQPQHF. As DNA, the CDR3 is TGTGCCAGCAGCCAAGATCTTTGGGGACACTTAGGGAATCAGCCCCAGCATTTT.

This sequence joins TRBV7-2 and TRBJ2-5; D gene uncertain. V shed 5 bases and J shed 5 bases, with 12 bases lying between them. The CDR3 is 13 amino acids. The germline V gene has CDR1 SGHTA and CDR2 FQGNSA. CDR3 sequence (DNA): TGTGCCAGCAGCCCCCAGAGTAGGGAGACCCAGTACTTC. This sequence encodes CASSPQSRETQYF.

The chain recombines TRBV7-2 with TRBJ1-1; D is possibly TRBD1 (5 bases). The CDR3 covers 15 residues. Trimming removed 7 bases at V and 1 base at J, with 16 bases between. Germline values: CDR1 SGHTA, CDR2 FQGNSA. DNA of the CDR3: TGTGCCAGCACCCGCTCAGGGTCTTGGAACACTGAAGCTTTCTTT. It yields the protein CASTRSGSWNTEAFF. Complete variable domain (other parts from reference TRBV7-2 and TRBJ1-1): GAGVSQSPSNKVTEKGKDVELRCDPISGHTALYWYRQSLGQGLEFLIYFQGNSAPDKSGLPSDRFSAERTGGSVSTLTIQRTQQEDSAVYLCASTRSGSWNTEAFFGQGTRLTVV.

DNA of the CDR3: TGTGCCAGCAGTTTATCCGCTCAACAGTACTTC. Encoded protein: CASSLSAQQYF. The chain is built from TRBV28 and TRBJ2-7; D remains ambiguous. Germline loops: CDR1 MDHEN, CDR2 SYDVKM. V was clipped by 1 base and J by 10 bases, with 8 bases between them. The CDR3 is made up of 11 amino acids.

This clonotype was seen only a few times. The chain recombines TRBV10-3 with TRBJ2-7, with TRBD2 identical over 14 bases. J was trimmed by 5 bases and V by 5 bases; bases with no gene match: 8. The CDR3 runs to 16 residues. Germline V gene lookup returns CDR1 ENHRY and CDR2 SYGVKD. CDR3 sequence (DNA): TGTGCCATCAGTTTCCAGAAGACTAGCGGGAGGGACGAGCAGTACTTC. Translating gives CAISFQKTSGRDEQYF.

This clonotype has only a few counts. The V and J genes are TRBV29-1 and TRBJ1-2; tentative D call: TRBD1 (6 bases). Between the trimmed V and J ends, which lost 7 bases and 7 bases, there was a span of 19 bases. This CDR3 has 13 residues. The germline V gene has CDR1 SQVTM and CDR2 ANQGSEA. The CDR3 here is CSANDGGRTGYTF. The CDR3 DNA reads TGCAGCGCCAACGACGGGGGGCGGACTGGCTACACCTTC.

The sample holds many counts of this clonotype. The chain couples TRBV29-1 to TRBJ1-1; maybe TRBD1 (5 bases). Trimming pared 1 base from V and 1 base from J, leaving 10 bases between. CDR3 size: 14 residues. Germline loops: CDR1 SQVTM, CDR2 ANQGSEA. For the CDR3, the DNA is TGCAGCGTTGAAGGGGGCTGGGAGAACACTGAAGCTTTCTTT. Translation gives CSVEGGWENTEAFF.

The rearrangement uses TRBV20-1 and TRBJ2-7; D is perhaps TRBD2 (7 bases). The germline CDR1 and CDR2 sequences are DFQATT and SNEGSKA (reference sequence). The CDR3 covers 15 residues. The V gene lost 0 bases and the J gene lost 4 bases, with 16 bases spanning the gap. CDR3 nucleotide sequence: TGCAGTGCTAGAGATCCGAGGGGGGGGCAGTACGAGCAGTACTTC. It translates to CSARDPRGGQYEQYF.

The rearrangement links TRBV2 to TRBJ2-2; D could derive from TRBD1 or TRBD2 (5 bases each). The germline CDR1 and CDR2 sequences are SNHLY and FYNNEI. V lost 5 bases to trimming and J lost 0 bases, with 13 bases between them. This CDR3 comprises 16 residues. The CDR3 protein is CASSIRDLTNTGELFF. In DNA, the CDR3 is TGTGCCAGCAGTATCCGGGACCTCACGAACACCGGGGAGCTGTTTTTT. The full variable domain, in which reference TRBV2 and TRBJ2-2 provide the parts outside the CDR3, is EPEVTQTPSHQVTQMGQEVILRCVPISNHLYFYWYRQILGQKVEFLVSFYNNEISEKSEIFDDQFSVERPDGSNFTLKIRSTKLEDSAMYFCASSIRDLTNTGELFFGEGSRLTVL.

The chain combines TRBV15 with TRBJ1-2; D is unresolved. CDR1 and CDR2 from the germline V gene are LNHNV and YYDKDF (reference sequence). V was trimmed by 0 bases and J by 4 bases, leaving 15 bases between them. The CDR3 runs 16 residues. This CDR3 is CATSRDRVGGLYGYTF. CDR3 nucleotides: TGTGCCACCAGCAGAGATCGAGTTGGAGGGCTCTATGGCTACACCTTC.

This clonotype was counted a few times. The genes are TRBV29-1 and TRBJ2-5; D gene ambiguous. This CDR3 is built from 14 residues. V lost 0 bases, J lost 7 bases, and 15 bases lay in between. The germline V gene encodes CDR1 SQVTM and CDR2 ANQGSEA. CDR3 loop: CSVEDIRVRGTQYF. In DNA form, the CDR3 reads TGCAGCGTTGAAGATATTAGGGTACGAGGGACCCAGTACTTC. Based on the CDR3 plus reference TRBV29-1 and TRBJ2-5, the full variable domain is SAVISQKPSRDICQRGTSLTIQCQVDSQVTMMFWYRQQPGQSLTLIATANQGSEATYESGFVIDKFPISRPNLTFSTLTVSNMSPEDSSIYLCSVEDIRVRGTQYFGPGTRLLVL.

In its sample, this clonotype was seen a few times. V is TRBV12-3 or TRBV12-4 and J is TRBJ2-1, with TRBD2 matching over 8 bases. The J segment lost 8 bases and the V segment lost 5 bases, leaving 14 bases of the junction unmatched. The CDR3 has 16 residues. In nucleotides, the CDR3 is TGTGCCAGCAGTCGAAGAACGGGACTAGTAATCTATGAGCAGTTCTTC. It is translated as CASSRRTGLVIYEQFF.

The V call is TRBV6-2 or TRBV6-3, the J call TRBJ2-2; 9 nucleotides agree with TRBD1. The V gene end was trimmed by 6 bases and the J gene end by 6 bases; junction bases not matched to a gene: 2. The germline CDR1 and CDR2 sequences are MNHEY and SVGEGT. The CDR3 has 13 residues. The CDR3 nucleotides read TGTGCCAGCAGGGGACAGGGCGCCGGGGAGCTGTTTTTT. The encoded protein is CASRGQGAGELFF.

This chain links TRBV14 with TRBJ2-7, with D hard to call. Deletions cut 0 bases from V and 6 bases from J, with 15 bases between. Per the germline V gene, CDR1 is SGHDN and CDR2 is FVKESK. The CDR3 length is 15 residues. Here the CDR3 reads CASSQDPPPVGEQYF. CDR3 nucleotides: TGTGCCAGCAGCCAAGACCCCCCCCCAGTCGGCGAGCAGTACTTC. The full variable domain, completed using reference TRBV14 and TRBJ2-7, is EAGVTQFPSHSVIEKGQTVTLRCDPISGHDNLYWYRRVMGKEIKFLLHFVKESKQDESGMPNNRFLAERTGGTYSTLKVQPAELEDSGVYFCASSQDPPPVGEQYFGPGTRLTVT.

On this clonotype itself: Germline is not matched at one junction end, which may reflect a read error. The gene calls are TRBV27 and TRBJ2-1; 10 bases are shared with TRBD2. The germline CDR1 and CDR2 sequences are MNHEY and SMNVEV (reference sequence). The CDR3 is made up of 16 amino acids. CDR3 residues: CASSLLASGSGDEHFF. CDR3 sequence (DNA): TGTGCCAGCAGTTTACTGGCTAGCGGGAGCGGCGATGAGCACTTCTTC.

The chain employs TRBV6-5 and TRBJ2-7; D unclear. V gave up 4 bases and J gave up 0 bases, with 10 bases separating them. This CDR3 has 14 residues. From germline, CDR1 is MNHEY and CDR2 SVGAGI. The DNA of the CDR3 is TGTGCCAGCAGTTTCAGCCATGGCTCCTACGAGCAGTACTTC. Its translation: CASSFSHGSYEQYF.

This clonotype was found a few times. The chain uses TRBV29-1 and TRBJ2-3; no firm D call. Trimming left V 2 bases short and J 5 bases short, with 14 bases between. This CDR3 contains 14 residues. CDR1 SQVTM and CDR2 ANQGSEA come from the germline V gene. For the CDR3, the DNA is TGCAGCGTTGAATCTGGCCAGTGGGGAGATACGCAGTATTTT. Its protein product is CSVESGQWGDTQYF.

This clonotype was counted at least ten times. The chain links TRBV7-9 to TRBJ1-6; D remains ambiguous. The CDR3 runs 15 residues. Germline V lookup: CDR1 SEHNR, CDR2 FQNEAQ (reference sequence). Trimming stripped 5 bases from V and 7 bases from J, with 15 bases between. The CDR3 reads CASSRHRLRNSPLHF. The CDR3 nucleotides read TGTGCCAGCAGCCGCCACAGACTTCGGAATTCACCCCTCCACTTT.

The chain uses TRBV12-3 or TRBV12-4 and TRBJ2-5; 9 bases fit TRBD1. Trimming took 3 bases from V and 5 from J; bases not matched to a gene: 4. This CDR3 comprises 14 residues. The CDR3 is CASSLGQGPETQYF. CDR3 DNA: TGTGCCAGCAGTTTGGGACAGGGACCGGAGACCCAGTACTTC.

CDR3 region: CASSFDRGGHEQYF. The CDR3 DNA follows: TGTGCCAGCAGTTTTGACAGGGGAGGCCACGAGCAGTACTTC. The chain employs TRBV5-5 and TRBJ2-7; 8 nucleotides match TRBD1. Germline CDR1 and CDR2: SGHKS and YYEKEE (reference sequence). V was clipped by 5 bases and J by 5 bases; unmatched bases: 9. The CDR3 runs to 14 residues.

The V call is TRBV5-5, the J call TRBJ2-1, with 8 bases lining up with TRBD1. The CDR3 consists of 15 residues. The germline V gene encodes CDR1 SGHKS and CDR2 YYEKEE (reference sequence). J lost 3 bases, V lost 1 base, and 3 bases had no gene match. This CDR3 is CASSLTGQDYNEQFF. The CDR3 DNA reads as TGTGCCAGCAGCTTGACGGGACAGGACTACAATGAGCAGTTCTTC.

CDR3: CASSLSGDRASSKQYF. The CDR3 DNA reads as TGTGCCAGCAGTTTAAGCGGGGACAGGGCATCGAGTAAGCAGTACTTC. This chain joins TRBV12-3 or TRBV12-4 and TRBJ2-7; 9 bases match TRBD1. The V segment lost 2 bases and the J segment 8 bases; nucleotides outside the gene matches: 13. The CDR3 has 16 amino acids.

J is TRBJ2-7 and V is TRBV11-1; D gene uncertain. CDR1 and CDR2 (germline): SGHAT, FQDESV (reference sequence). V was shortened by 5 bases and J by 5 bases, with 16 bases between the two germline ends. This CDR3 has 14 amino acids. CDR3 bases: TGTGCCAGCAGCCGAATGACCGCAAATCACGAGCAGTACTTC. Translated: CASSRMTANHEQYF.

The chain has TRBV28 and TRBJ2-3; 7 nucleotides line up with TRBD2. CDR3 length: 13 residues. Germline V CDR1 and CDR2: MDHEN, SYDVKM. V lost 9 bases, J lost 5 bases, and 8 bases stayed unmatched. The CDR3 sequence is CASRLASVDTQYF. CDR3 nucleotide sequence: TGTGCCAGTCGACTAGCTTCGGTAGATACGCAGTATTTT.

This chain connects TRBV5-1 to TRBJ2-5; possible D gene TRBD1, 5 bases. The germline CDR1 and CDR2 sequences are SGHRS and YFSETQ. The CDR3 is made up of 16 amino acids. V lost 3 bases and J 1 base, leaving 16 bases between the germline ends. The CDR3 reads CASSSGPAGLQETQYF. The CDR3 nucleotides read TGCGCCAGCAGCTCGGGCCCGGCAGGGCTCCAAGAGACCCAGTACTTC.